This T cell receptor beta chain was obtained from a study of T cell responses to AZD1222 COVID-19 vaccine. For the study at large: Second-dose recipients at about 4 or about 12 weeks were treated as one pooled group.

Regarding this clone: Antigen: not known.

The CDR3 totals 14 residues. Trimming stripped 4 bases from V and 2 bases from J, with 9 bases between. General study points: Among spike-specific TCRs, nearly half reportedly target unmutated variant regions. Spike regions recognized by vaccine-associated CD4 TCRs spanned the protein, led by 160-218 and 743-854. Repertoires were sampled only after the peak T cell response.

Assay: immunoSEQ multiplex PCR; the TCRdb copy retains only in-frame clones and omits some. Of over 85,000 clones listed, approximately 90% are singletons. The chain couples TRBV5-3 to TRBJ2-2; D uncertain. TRBV5-3 is treated as an ORF (open reading frame) with a function not yet certain. This specimen was peripheral blood, taken on day 0 of AZD1222 vaccination. This TCR derives from an adult in good health. CDR3 residues: CARSLGLNTGELFF. The CDR3 bases are TGTGCCAGAAGCCTGGGCCTAAACACCGGGGAGCTGTTTTTT.